This passage covers 17 T cell receptor beta chains from one sample sequenced in a study of T cells in women clearing cervical HPV infection. Libraries were prepared by immunoSEQ multiplex PCR; TCRdb keeps only in-frame clonotypes and omits some of them. The sample data list around 30,000 clones. Sequenced material: blood buffy coat. These receptors were obtained from a woman between 18 and 70 years old with a cervical HPV16 infection that either progressed to CIN3+ or cleared (not recorded which).

This CDR3 reads CASSNGPSSYNEQFF. The sequenced part of the CDR3 DNA is TGTGCCAGCAGTAATGGCCCGAGCTCCTACAATGAG. The chain couples TRBV2 to TRBJ2-1; D unresolved. The read ends 3 residues shy of where the CDR3 ends; the end is completed using the germline J gene. Deletions cut 5 bases from V and 0 bases from J, with 11 bases between. CDR3 length: 15 residues. Germline V gene data show CDR1 as SNHLY and CDR2 as FYNNEI.

Details on this clone: The CDR3 goes on 3 residues after the read ends, and that part is filled in from the germline J gene. The rearrangement links TRBV7-3 to TRBJ2-2; 8 bases are a match to TRBD2. Germline V lookup: CDR1 SGHTA, CDR2 FQGTGA. The CDR3 is made up of 17 amino acids. The CDR3 loop is CASRFTGGGPGANVLFF. The DNA read from the CDR3 is TGTGCCAGCAGATTCACGGGCGGGGGGCCTGGGGCCAACGTG.

In regard to this clone: Read data end 3 residues before the CDR3 end; the end is taken from the germline J gene. The rearrangement links TRBV5-5 to TRBJ2-2, with 7 bases matching TRBD1. This CDR3 is 13 amino acids long. The germline CDR1 and CDR2 sequences are SGHKS and YYEKEE (reference sequence). CDR3 DNA (partial): TGTGCCAGCCGGGACAGCCTTAATGAAAAG. It codes for CASRDSLNEK. The entire CDR3 reads CASRDSLNEKLFF.

Notes on this clone: From the germline J gene comes the end of the CDR3, since the read stops 3 residues before it. J is TRBJ1-2 and V is TRBV19; a weak D match, TRBD1 (6 bases). This CDR3 is built from 18 residues. Germline CDR1 reads LNHDA; CDR2 reads SQIVND (reference sequence). The sequenced part of the CDR3 DNA is TGTGCCAGTAGTAACCCCGGACTAGCGGGGGGGCCAGGAGATACC. This sequence encodes CASSNPGLAGGPGDT. The whole CDR3 protein is CASSNPGLAGGPGDTYTF.

Comment on this clone: Coverage ceases 3 residues before the CDR3 finishes, and the germline J gene fills in the end. This chain links TRBV30 with TRBJ1-4; tentative D call: TRBD1 (5 bases). CDR1 is GTSNPN, CDR2 SVGIG, per germline (reference sequence). Trimming took 3 bases from V and 5 from J, leaving 10 bases between them. This CDR3 has 13 residues. The CDR3 loop reads CAWRRQRNEKLFF. The CDR3 bases that were read are TGTGCCTGGAGGAGACAGAGAAATGAAAAA. The whole variable domain, filled in from reference TRBV30 and TRBJ1-4, reads SQTIHQWPATLVQPVGSPLSLECTVEGTSNPNLYWYRQAAGRGLQLLFYSVGIGQISSEVPQNLSASRPQDRQFILSSKKLLLSDSGFYLCAWRRQRNEKLFFGSGTQLSVL.

Concerning this clone: The read ends 3 residues before the CDR3 terminus; that terminus is restored from the germline J gene. The chain combines TRBV12-3 or TRBV12-4 with TRBJ2-5, with 10 bases identical to TRBD2. The CDR3 has 15 amino acids. V dropped 1 base and J dropped 5; count of bases not matched to a gene: 4. This chain's CDR3 is CASSLVPSGGETQYF. The DNA read from the CDR3 is TGTGCCAGCAGTTTAGTCCCTAGCGGGGGTGAGACC.

Regarding this clone: Relative to the germline gene, one junction end is altered; a read error may explain this. With the read ending 3 residues before the CDR3 end, the germline J gene is used to fill in that end. Other DNA sequences in the sample encode the same CDR3. The J gene is TRBJ1-3, the V gene TRBV30; a weak D match, TRBD1 (5 bases). Germline-derived CDR1 and CDR2 are GTSNPN and SVGIG (reference sequence). CDR3 size: 19 residues. The covered CDR3 bases are TGTGCCTGGAACCGAGTAGGGACTATCGGCTTACCCTCTGGAAACACG. Residues: CAWNRVGTIGLPSGNT. The entire CDR3 is CAWNRVGTIGLPSGNTIYF.

Remarks on this clone: With the read ending 3 residues before the CDR3 end, the germline J gene is used to fill in that end. The chain links TRBV7-9 to TRBJ1-1; 8 bases are a match to TRBD1. V lost 5 bases, J lost 5 bases, and 10 bases stayed unmatched. The CDR3 length is 15 residues. Germline V CDR1 and CDR2: SEHNR, FQNEAQ (reference sequence). The CDR3 region is CASSPSTGVRTEAFF. CDR3 bases read: TGTGCCAGCAGCCCGTCGACAGGGGTGAGGACTGAA.

As concerns this clone: The read is 3 residues too short to cover the CDR3 end, so that end is filled in from the germline J gene. The genes are TRBV19 and TRBJ2-1; 11 bases match TRBD1. CDR3 size: 16 residues. Trimming took 6 bases from V and 3 from J; bases not matched to a gene: 7. Per germline, CDR1 LNHDA and CDR2 SQIVND (reference sequence). Partial CDR3 DNA: TGTGCCAGTAGCAACCCGGGGACAGGGGGCTACAATGAG. Protein: CASSNPGTGGYNE. The full CDR3 is CASSNPGTGGYNEQFF. Complete variable domain (other parts from reference TRBV19 and TRBJ2-1): DGGITQSPKYLFRKEGQNVTLSCEQNLNHDAMYWYRQDPGQGLRLIYYSQIVNDFQKGDIAEGYSVSREKKESFPLTVTSAQKNPTAFYLCASSNPGTGGYNEQFFGPGTRLTVL.

Regarding this clone: The read finishes 3 residues shy of the CDR3 end, and the germline J gene is used to complete it. The chain employs TRBV18 and TRBJ1-1, with 8 positions matching TRBD1. Germline lookup yields CDR1 KGHSH and CDR2 LQKENI. Trimming cost V 0 bases and J 1 base; bases outside gene matches: 10. The CDR3 is 18 residues long. The CDR3 here is CASSPPVGTGRGNTEAFF. The sequenced CDR3 bases are TGTGCCAGCTCACCACCGGTAGGGACAGGCCGAGGGAACACTGAA. The full variable domain, rest sourced from reference TRBV18 and TRBJ1-1, is NAGVMQNPRHLVRRRGQEARLRCSPMKGHSHVYWYRQLPEEGLKFMVYLQKENIIDESGMPKERFSAEFPKEGPSILRIQQVVRGDSAAYFCASSPPVGTGRGNTEAFFGQGTRLTVV.

The sequenced part of the CDR3 DNA is TGTGCCAGCAGCTTACTCGGACGGGGATCCTACAATGAG. Its translation is CASSLLGRGSYNE. The CDR3 reads in full as CASSLLGRGSYNEQFF. This chain uses TRBV7-3 with TRBJ2-1; D is possibly TRBD2 (5 bases). The read falls 3 residues short of the CDR3 end, and the missing part is taken from the germline J gene. This CDR3 is 16 amino acids long. Trimming left V 2 bases short and J 1 base short, with 12 bases between. Germline-derived CDR1 and CDR2 are SGHTA and FQGTGA.

This clone ranks as medium-sized in terms of frequency. The CDR3 is cut off 3 residues early in the read; its end comes from the germline J gene. The rearrangement links TRBV20-1 to TRBJ1-1, with no clear D. Trimming shortened V by 0 bases and J by 1 base, and 6 bases separated the two germline ends. The V gene's germline CDR1 is DFQATT and CDR2 SNEGSKA (reference sequence). The CDR3 sequence is 13 residues long. The CDR3 bases that were read are TGCAGTGCTAGAGATCAGCGGAACACTGAA. It is translated as CSARDQRNTE. In full, the CDR3 reads CSARDQRNTEAFF.

Note on this clone: The read stops 3 residues short of the end of the CDR3; the missing end is completed from the germline J gene. The V call is TRBV5-1, the J call TRBJ2-7; 13 positions agree with TRBD2. Germline loops: CDR1 SGHRS, CDR2 YFSETQ. With V trimmed by 0 bases and J by 3 bases, 3 bases remained unmatched. The CDR3 is made up of 16 amino acids. Partial CDR3 DNA: TGCGCCAGCAGCTTGGACACTAGCGGGGGGGTCTACGAG. This translates into CASSLDTSGGVYE. The entire CDR3 protein reads CASSLDTSGGVYEQYF.

To note about this clone: The junction differs from germline at one of its ends, possibly a read error. The read ends 3 residues early relative to the CDR3; the germline J gene fills the gap. This chain connects TRBV7-6 to TRBJ2-1, with a possible D match to TRBD2 (6 bases). The CDR3 runs to 14 residues. The germline CDR1 and CDR2 sequences are SGHVS and FNYEAQ. CDR3 in amino acids: CASSLGSSGGEQFF. Partial CDR3 DNA: TGTGCCAGCAGTTTAGGATCATCCGGGGGTGAG.

Comments on this clone: Coverage ceases 3 residues before the CDR3 finishes, and the germline J gene fills in the end. The chain uses TRBV19 and TRBJ1-4, with 9 bases aligning to TRBD1. The CDR3 has 16 amino acids. Germline assignment: CDR1 LNHDA and CDR2 SQIVND (reference sequence). The CDR3 DNA, read in part, is TGTGCCAGTAGTGACAGGGGGAGCTCCTATAATTCACCA. Amino acids: CASSDRGSSYNSP. The full CDR3 sequence reads CASSDRGSSYNSPLFF. The variable domain in full, completed from reference TRBV19 and TRBJ1-4, reads DGGITQSPKYLFRKEGQNVTLSCEQNLNHDAMYWYRQDPGQGLRLIYYSQIVNDFQKGDIAEGYSVSREKKESFPLTVTSAQKNPTAFYLCASSDRGSSYNSPLFFGSGTQLSVL.

Remarks on this clone: The sequenced fragment ends 3 residues before the CDR3 boundary, so the rest is inferred from the germline J gene. The chain carries TRBV12-3 or TRBV12-4 and TRBJ2-5; 7 nucleotides agree with TRBD2. With 8 bases clipped from V and 7 bases from J, the junction kept 7 bases outside the gene matches. This CDR3 has 12 amino acids. CDR3 bases read: TGTGCCAGCCGGGGGGTTCCAGGGACC. Amino acids: CASRGVPGT. The CDR3 in its entirety is CASRGVPGTQYF.

Concerning this clone itself: Read coverage stops 3 residues before the CDR3 terminus; the germline J gene supplies the remainder. The chain carries TRBV2 and TRBJ2-1; 9 bases are a match to TRBD1. The J segment lost 7 bases and the V segment lost 2 bases, leaving 12 bases of the junction unmatched. CDR1 is SNHLY, CDR2 FYNNEI, per germline. This CDR3 is built from 17 residues. The sequenced CDR3 bases are TGTGCCAGCAGTGAATTAGCGTGGGACAGGGCCAGGAATGAG. Its protein is CASSELAWDRARNE. The CDR3 in its entirety is CASSELAWDRARNEQFF. The entire variable domain, with the rest obtained from reference TRBV2 and TRBJ2-1, is as follows: EPEVTQTPSHQVTQMGQEVILRCVPISNHLYFYWYRQILGQKVEFLVSFYNNEISEKSEIFDDQFSVERPDGSNFTLKIRSTKLEDSAMYFCASSELAWDRARNEQFFGPGTRLTVL.